These 14 T cell receptor beta chains were all obtained from the same sample, sequenced in a study of glioma-infiltrating T cells (dated by TCRdb to about 2016). TCRdb lists the instrument as Illumina MiSeq. TCR alpha and beta CDR3 regions were amplified with the iRepertoire nested amplicon-rescue multiplex PCR (arm-PCR) platform from RNA. TCRdb cleaned the public reads at Q25 with fastp, built clones with MiXCR and kept in-frame beta chains. Rows are combined by CDR3 protein, so each entry shows the most common genes and DNA. The table for this sample lists more than 110,000 distinct CDR3 sequences; about 39% of them were counted only once. Around 18% of the sample lies in the top ten. Specimen: glioma tissue, nonneoplastic brain tissue, or PBMCs (not recorded which). The origin of the receptors is a human donor with low-grade glioma or glioblastoma, undergoing nonglioma brain surgery, or in good health (not recorded which).

The chain carries TRBV7-2 and TRBJ1-3; D uncertain. The CDR3 has 16 residues. Germline loops: CDR1 SGHTA, CDR2 FQGNSA. Trimming shortened V by 5 bases and J by 1 base, and 15 bases separated the two germline ends. The CDR3, as DNA: TGTGCCAGCAGCAACCGACGGGGAAGGTCTGGAAACACCATATATTTT. Its translation: CASSNRRGRSGNTIYF.

This clonotype showed up just once. The chain is built from TRBV20-1 and TRBJ1-2; D is uncertain. The length of the CDR3 is 12 residues. Trimming cost V 6 bases and J 4 bases, with 12 bases left between them. Per the germline V gene, CDR1 is DFQATT and CDR2 is SNEGSKA (reference sequence). Written as DNA, the CDR3 is TGCAGTGCCCCGGACGGTATCTATGGCTACACCTTC. Protein product: CSAPDGIYGYTF.

The CDR3 DNA reads as TGCGCCAGCAGCCAAGATCGGCCTCCGACTAGCGGGAGTGTAGAGCAGTACTTC. It encodes CASSQDRPPTSGSVEQYF. The chain employs TRBV4-3 and TRBJ2-7, with 12 nucleotides matching TRBD2. Germline CDR1 is LGHNA and CDR2 is YSLEER. This CDR3 comprises 18 residues. V was pared by 0 bases and J by 7 bases, with 13 bases of the junction left unmatched.

The chain joins TRBV20-1 to TRBJ2-3; D is unresolved. The CDR3 has 14 residues. The germline V and J ends were trimmed by 6 bases and 10 bases, with 23 bases remaining between them. CDR1 and CDR2 from the germline V gene are DFQATT and SNEGSKA (reference sequence). CDR3 region: CSADSDYPSVAQYF. The CDR3 DNA is TGCAGTGCAGACTCCGATTACCCCTCGGTAGCGCAGTATTTT.

The rearrangement links TRBV7-2 to TRBJ2-3; 11 nucleotides align to TRBD1. Germline V gives CDR1 SGHTA, CDR2 FQGNSA. The CDR3 covers 17 residues. Trimming at V came to 0 bases and at J to 5 bases, leaving 7 bases not matched to a gene. The CDR3: CASSLAGTGGFIDTQYF. The CDR3 coding sequence is TGTGCCAGCAGCTTAGCTGGGACAGGGGGTTTCATAGATACGCAGTATTTT.

The chain recombines TRBV7-2 with TRBJ1-2; D is undetermined. This CDR3 region has 13 residues. Germline-derived CDR1 and CDR2 are SGHTA and FQGNSA. V was shortened by 6 bases and J by 0 bases, with 8 bases between the two germline ends. This chain's CDR3 is CASRKPANYGYTF. Here the CDR3 DNA reads TGTGCCAGCAGGAAACCTGCTAACTATGGCTACACCTTC.

This clonotype was counted only a few times. The genes are TRBV3-1 and TRBJ2-1; 8 bases agree with TRBD2. The CDR3 totals 15 residues. From germline, CDR1 is LGHDT and CDR2 YNNKEL (reference sequence). Trimming cost V 1 base and J 6 bases; bases outside gene matches: 5. Here the CDR3 DNA reads TGTGCCAGCAGCCAAGCGGGGGGGAACCTCAATGAGCAGTTCTTC. The encoded protein is CASSQAGGNLNEQFF.

This clonotype was observed a handful of times. V is TRBV2 and J is TRBJ1-2, with D unresolved. Germline V gene data show CDR1 as SNHLY and CDR2 as FYNNEI. Deletions cut 4 bases from V and 0 bases from J, with 12 bases between. The CDR3 totals 15 residues. The CDR3 bases are TGTGCCAGCAGTGCCGAAAGACGAGCTAACTATGGCTACACCTTC. Its translation is CASSAERRANYGYTF. The entire variable domain, with the rest obtained from reference TRBV2 and TRBJ1-2, is as follows: EPEVTQTPSHQVTQMGQEVILRCVPISNHLYFYWYRQILGQKVEFLVSFYNNEISEKSEIFDDQFSVERPDGSNFTLKIRSTKLEDSAMYFCASSAERRANYGYTFGSGTRLTVV.

The chain links TRBV28 to TRBJ1-1; perhaps TRBD1 as D (5 bases). Germline-derived CDR1 and CDR2 are MDHEN and SYDVKM. The CDR3 sequence is 15 residues long. The germline V and J ends were trimmed by 5 bases and 0 bases, with 13 bases remaining between them. This chain's CDR3 is CASSPSRGMNTEAFF. Here the CDR3 DNA reads TGTGCCAGCAGTCCCTCTCGGGGGATGAACACTGAAGCTTTCTTT.

With regard to this clonotype: Possible read error: a much larger clone is one base away. The chain links TRBV6-2 or TRBV6-3 to TRBJ2-7, with D uncertain. Germline V gene data show CDR1 as MNHEY and CDR2 as SVGEGT. The length of the CDR3 is 11 residues. The CDR3 region is CASSSAFERYF. The CDR3 nucleotides read TGTGCCAGCAGTTCCGCTTTCGAGCGGTACTTC.

This clonotype was counted many times. The V call is TRBV25-1, the J call TRBJ1-1; tentatively, D is TRBD1 (6 bases). The CDR3 is made up of 14 amino acids. With 6 bases removed from V and 5 bases from J, the gap between germline ends came to 16 bases. Germline lookup yields CDR1 MGHDK and CDR2 SYGVNS. CDR3 sequence (DNA): TGTGCCAGCAGAGATACAGGGTATGGAACTGAAGCTTTCTTT. Amino acids: CASRDTGYGTEAFF.

This clonotype showed up just once. The chain joins TRBV20-1 to TRBJ1-5; possibly TRBD1 for D (5 bases). The V and J ends lost 6 bases and 7 bases respectively, with 16 bases between them. The CDR3 is made up of 13 amino acids. CDR1 DFQATT and CDR2 SNEGSKA come from the germline V gene (reference sequence). The CDR3 bases are TGCAGTGCAAGCAGGGATCTCATCCAGCCCCAGCATTTT. Amino acid sequence: CSASRDLIQPQHF.

This clonotype has only a few counts. J is TRBJ2-1 and V is TRBV28; D unresolved. The ends were cut back, 5 bases at V and 0 bases at J, with 11 bases in the middle. The CDR3 extends over 15 amino acids. Germline V CDR1 and CDR2: MDHEN, SYDVKM. Written as DNA, the CDR3 is TGTGCCAGCAGTACGAGGCCTCACTCCTACAATGAGCAGTTCTTC. This encodes CASSTRPHSYNEQFF.

The chain uses TRBV7-2 and TRBJ1-5, with a tentative D call TRBD1 (5 bases). V lost 5 bases to trimming and J lost 5 bases, with 10 bases between them. In germline, CDR1 is SGHTA, CDR2 FQGNSA. CDR3 length equals 13 residues. CDR3 coding DNA: TGTGCCAGCAGCATAGGGACGGATCAGCCCCAGCATTTT. Its protein product is CASSIGTDQPQHF.